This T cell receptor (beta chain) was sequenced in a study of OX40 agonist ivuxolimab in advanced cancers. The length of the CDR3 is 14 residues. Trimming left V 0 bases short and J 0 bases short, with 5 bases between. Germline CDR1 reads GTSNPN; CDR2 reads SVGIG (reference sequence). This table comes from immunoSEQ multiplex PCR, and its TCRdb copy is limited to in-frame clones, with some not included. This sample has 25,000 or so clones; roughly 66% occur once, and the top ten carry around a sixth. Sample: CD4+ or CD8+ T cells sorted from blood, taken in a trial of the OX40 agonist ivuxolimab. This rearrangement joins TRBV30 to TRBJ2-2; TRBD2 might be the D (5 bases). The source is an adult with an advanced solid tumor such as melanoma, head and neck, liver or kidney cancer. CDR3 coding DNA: TGTGCCTGGAGTGTCGGGGCGAACACCGGGGAGCTGTTTTTT. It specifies CAWSVGANTGELFF.